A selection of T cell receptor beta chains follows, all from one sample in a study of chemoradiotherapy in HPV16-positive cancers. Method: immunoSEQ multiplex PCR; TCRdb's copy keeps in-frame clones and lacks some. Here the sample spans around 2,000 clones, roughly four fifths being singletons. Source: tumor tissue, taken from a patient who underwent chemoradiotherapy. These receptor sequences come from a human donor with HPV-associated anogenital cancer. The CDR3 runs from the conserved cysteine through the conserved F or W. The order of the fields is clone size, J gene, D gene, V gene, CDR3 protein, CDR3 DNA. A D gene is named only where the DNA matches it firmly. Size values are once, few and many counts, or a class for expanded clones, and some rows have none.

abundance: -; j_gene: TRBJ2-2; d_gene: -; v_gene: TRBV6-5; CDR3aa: CASSTYSGNTGELFF; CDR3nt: TGTGCCAGCAGCACTTATAGCGGGAACACCGGGGAGCTGTTTTTT
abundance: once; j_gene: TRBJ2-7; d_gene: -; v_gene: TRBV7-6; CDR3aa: CASSLVGSHEQYF; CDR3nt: TGTGCCAGCAGCTTAGTGGGGTCTCACGAGCAGTACTTC
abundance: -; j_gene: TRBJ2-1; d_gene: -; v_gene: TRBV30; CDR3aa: CAWKGLSSYNEQFF; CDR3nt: TGTGCCTGGAAGGGCCTGAGCTCCTACAATGAGCAGTTCTTC
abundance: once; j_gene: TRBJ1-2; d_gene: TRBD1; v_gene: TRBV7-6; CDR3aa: CASSTGQGIYGYTF; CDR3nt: TGTGCCAGCAGCACGGGACAGGGGATTTATGGCTACACCTTC
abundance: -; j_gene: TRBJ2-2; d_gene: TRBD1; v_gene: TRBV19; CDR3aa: CATSDRDGKRTALFF; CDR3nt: TGTGCCACCTCGGACAGGGACGGGAAGCGTACTGCGCTGTTTTTT
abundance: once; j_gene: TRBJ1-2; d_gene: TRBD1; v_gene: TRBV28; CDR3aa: CASSLGDRRISYGYTF; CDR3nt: TGTGCCAGCAGTCTCGGGGACAGACGAATCTCCTATGGCTACACCTTC
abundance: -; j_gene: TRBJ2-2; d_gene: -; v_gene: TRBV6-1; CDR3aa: CASSENPGNTGELFF; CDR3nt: TGTGCCAGCAGTGAAAATCCAGGGAACACCGGGGAGCTGTTTTTT
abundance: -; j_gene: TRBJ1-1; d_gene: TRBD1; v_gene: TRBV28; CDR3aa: CASSSGDRYQAFF; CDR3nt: TGTGCCAGCAGTTCCGGGGACAGATATCAGGCTTTCTTT
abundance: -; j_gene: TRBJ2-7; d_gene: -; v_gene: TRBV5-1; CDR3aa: CASSAGSYEQYF; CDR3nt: TGCGCCAGCAGCGCCGGTTCCTACGAGCAGTACTTC
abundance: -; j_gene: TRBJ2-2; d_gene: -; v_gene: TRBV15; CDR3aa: CATSRDGRNTGELFF; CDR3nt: TGTGCCACCAGCAGAGATGGGAGGAACACCGGGGAGCTGTTTTTT